A selection of T cell receptor beta chains follows, all from one sample in a study of graft-versus-host responses after intestinal transplantation. The antigens these receptors bind are not known. Here immunoSEQ multiplex PCR was the method, and the copy in TCRdb shows in-frame clones only, minus some. The sample yields about 120,000 clones, 80% to 95% seen once. The material was unstimulated CD4+ T cells sorted from spleen or lymph node cells, obtained before intestinal transplant. Every receptor here comes from a human donor who received an intestinal transplant. Both conserved end residues are part of each CDR3. Fields, in order: J gene, V gene, D gene, clone size, CDR3 protein, CDR3 DNA. The D gene is left open where the match is weak. Clone sizes are given selectively: once, few, many, or a class where the clone is expanded.

TRBJ1-2	TRBV28	NA	once	CASSLSGYGYTF	TGTGCCAGCAGTTTATCAGGTTATGGCTACACCTTC
TRBJ2-7	TRBV28	NA	NA	CASSLSSVGTYEQYF	TGTGCCAGCAGTTTATCCAGCGTAGGGACCTACGAGCAGTACTTC
TRBJ2-7	TRBV6-1	NA	NA	CASSEEGREQYF	TGTGCCAGCAGTGAAGAGGGGCGGGAGCAGTACTTC
TRBJ2-3	TRBV7-3	TRBD2	NA	CASRTTSGTDTQYF	TGTGCCAGCAGAACGACTAGCGGCACAGATACGCAGTATTTT
TRBJ2-2	TRBV12-5	NA	NA	CASGPDMMNTGELFF	TGTGCTAGTGGCCCCGACATGATGAACACCGGGGAGCTGTTTTTT
TRBJ1-2	TRBV5-6	NA	NA	CASSLGRGGLWFRGYTF	TGTGCCAGCAGCTTGGGCCGGGGGGGGCTCTGGTTCCGGGGCTACACCTTC
TRBJ2-3	TRBV7-8	TRBD2	NA	CASSLASGSSLDTQYF	TGTGCCAGCAGCTTAGCTAGCGGGAGTTCCTTAGATACGCAGTATTTT
TRBJ2-2	TRBV18	NA	NA	CASSPMIIGRLNTGELFF	TGTGCCAGCTCACCTATGATCATAGGGCGTTTGAACACCGGGGAGCTGTTTTTT
TRBJ1-2	TRBV30	NA	NA	CAWSNHGYTF	TGTGCCTGGAGTAACCATGGCTACACCTTC
TRBJ2-7	TRBV10-1	NA	NA	CASSAPDITSEQYF	TGCGCCAGCAGTGCCCCCGACATAACCTCCGAGCAGTACTTC
TRBJ2-2	TRBV18	TRBD1	NA	CASSPDRASNTGELFF	TGTGCCAGCTCACCAGACAGGGCCTCGAACACCGGGGAGCTGTTTTTT
TRBJ2-4	TRBV5-1	NA	once	CASSPGQTKNIQYF	TGCGCCAGCAGCCCTGGACAGACCAAAAACATTCAGTACTTC
TRBJ2-1	TRBV7-2	TRBD2	NA	CASSLGSGSNNEQFF	TGTGCCAGCAGCTTAGGTAGCGGGAGCAACAATGAGCAGTTCTTC
TRBJ2-7	TRBV5-6	NA	NA	CASSLAGSGSHFYEQYF	TGTGCCAGCAGCTTGGCTGGGTCGGGTTCGCATTTCTACGAGCAGTACTTC
TRBJ2-1	TRBV4-1	TRBD2	NA	CASSQAASGKLNEQFF	TGCGCCAGCAGCCAAGCTGCTAGCGGGAAATTAAATGAGCAGTTCTTC
TRBJ2-1	TRBV28	TRBD1	NA	CASRGQGYNEQFF	TGTGCCAGTAGGGGACAGGGCTACAATGAGCAGTTCTTC
TRBJ1-1	TRBV19	TRBD1	NA	CASSTAGGTTEAFF	TGTGCCAGTAGTACCGCAGGGGGCACCACTGAAGCTTTCTTT
TRBJ2-5	TRBV18	NA	NA	CASSPGYQEETQYF	TGTGCCAGCTCACCGGGATACCAGGAAGAGACCCAGTACTTC
TRBJ2-2	TRBV7-3	TRBD1	NA	CASSKQGYTGELFF	TGTGCCAGCAGCAAACAGGGGTACACCGGGGAGCTGTTTTTT
TRBJ2-1	TRBV28	NA	NA	CASSAPSGLNNEQFF	TGTGCCAGCAGCGCGCCCAGCGGACTAAACAATGAGCAGTTCTTC
TRBJ1-1	TRBV9	NA	NA	CASSVGSGVNTEAFF	TGTGCCAGCAGCGTAGGGTCAGGAGTGAACACTGAAGCTTTCTTT
TRBJ2-3	TRBV5-1	TRBD2	NA	CASSPAGTTSTDTQYF	TGCGCCAGCAGCCCCGCCGGGACTACTAGCACAGATACGCAGTATTTT
TRBJ2-5	TRBV6-6	TRBD1	NA	CASSNRDRSFQETQYF	TGTGCCAGCAGTAACCGGGACAGGAGCTTCCAAGAGACCCAGTACTTC
TRBJ1-1	TRBV29-1	NA	NA	CSVGWGAEAFF	TGCAGCGTTGGGTGGGGGGCTGAAGCTTTCTTT